The 7 T cell receptor beta chains below all came from one sample that was sequenced in a study of cytomegalovirus exposure and HLA in healthy donors. The PCR used 60 Vbeta and 13 Jbeta primers. TCRdb's table, derived via immunoSEQ multiplex PCR, lists solely in-frame clones and lacks some. This repertoire shows 95,000 to 150,000 clones, less than 80% found once; its top ten account for 3% to 4.5%. The sample taken for sequencing was PBMCs. Every receptor here comes from a man aged 30-40 years in good health and CMV-seronegative.

The chain uses TRBV19 and TRBJ2-7; 7 nucleotides line up with TRBD1. Trimming at V came to 8 bases and at J to 2 bases, leaving 6 bases not matched to a gene. The CDR3 covers 13 residues. Germline V gene lookup returns CDR1 LNHDA and CDR2 SQIVND (reference sequence). The CDR3: CASSTGAPYEQYF. In nucleotides, the CDR3 is TGTGCCAGTTCTACAGGGGCCCCCTACGAGCAGTACTTC.

The chain is built from TRBV6-5 and TRBJ1-4; TRBD1 matches 7 bases. This CDR3 region has 15 residues. The V gene's germline CDR1 is MNHEY and CDR2 SVGAGI. Germline trimming cut 6 bases from V and 3 bases from J; bases unmatched to any gene: 7. CDR3 residues: CASRRAGQPNEKLFF. The DNA for the CDR3 is TGTGCCAGCAGGCGTGCGGGACAGCCTAATGAAAAACTGTTTTTT.

This clone has only a few counts. The DNA of the CDR3 is TGTGCCATCAGTAACGGACAGAACACTGAAGCTTTCTTT. Encoded protein: CAISNGQNTEAFF. The chain uses TRBV10-3 and TRBJ1-1, with D perhaps TRBD1 (5 bases). V was shortened by 5 bases and J by 1 base, with 8 bases between the two germline ends. The CDR3 covers 13 residues. Germline assignment: CDR1 ENHRY and CDR2 SYGVKD.

The rearrangement uses TRBV30 and TRBJ1-1; tentative D call: TRBD1 (5 bases). The CDR3 length is 11 residues. V lost 5 bases and J lost 5, with 9 bases in between. The germline CDR1 and CDR2 sequences are GTSNPN and SVGIG (reference sequence). CDR3: CAWLRGTEAFF. CDR3 DNA: TGTGCCTGGTTAAGGGGAACTGAAGCTTTCTTT.

In its sample, this clone was seen a few times. J is TRBJ2-7 and V is TRBV6-5, with TRBD2 as a possible D gene (6 bases). This CDR3 contains 14 residues. Germline loops: CDR1 MNHEY, CDR2 SVGAGI. V gave up 2 bases and J gave up 1 base, with 9 bases separating them. DNA for the CDR3: TGTGCCAGCAGTTACCGGAGCGGGTCCTACGAGCAGTACTTC. Translating it yields CASSYRSGSYEQYF.

The chain couples TRBV13 to TRBJ2-7; D might be TRBD2 (6 bases). V was shortened by 5 bases and J by 6 bases, with 14 bases between the two germline ends. Germline V gene lookup returns CDR1 PRHDT and CDR2 FYEKMQ (reference sequence). There are 13 residues in the CDR3. CDR3 nucleotides: TGTGCCAGCAGCCTCGGCGCGGGGACCGAGCAGTACTTC. This codes for CASSLGAGTEQYF.

The chain employs TRBV6-5 and TRBJ2-6, with TRBD1 as a possible D gene (5 bases). Trimming pared 4 bases from V and 2 bases from J, leaving 12 bases between. CDR1 is MNHEY and CDR2 is SVGAGI in the germline V gene. CDR3 length equals 16 residues. For the CDR3, the DNA is TGTGCCAGCAGTTCGCCAGGGTATCCTGGGGCCAACGTCCTGACTTTC. As protein: CASSSPGYPGANVLTF.